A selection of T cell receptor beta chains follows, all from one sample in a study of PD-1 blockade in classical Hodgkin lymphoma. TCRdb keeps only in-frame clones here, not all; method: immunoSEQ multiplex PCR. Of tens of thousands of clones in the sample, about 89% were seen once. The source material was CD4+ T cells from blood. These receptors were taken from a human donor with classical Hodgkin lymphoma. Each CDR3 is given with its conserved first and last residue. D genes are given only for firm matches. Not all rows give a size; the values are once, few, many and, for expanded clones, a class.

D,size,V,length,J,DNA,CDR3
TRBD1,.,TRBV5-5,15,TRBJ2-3,TGTGCCAGCAGCTGGGGACAGGGAGGCACAGATACGCAGTATTTT,CASSWGQGGTDTQYF
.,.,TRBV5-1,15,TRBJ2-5,TGCGCCAGCAGCTTGGCACCAGGGGGAGGGGAGACCCAGTACTTC,CASSLAPGGGETQYF
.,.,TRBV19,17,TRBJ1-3,TGTGCCAGTAGTCCAACAGAACCCCCCTTCTCTGGAAACACCATATATTTT,CASSPTEPPFSGNTIYF
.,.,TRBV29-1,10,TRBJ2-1,TGCAGCGTTGGGGACAATGAGCAGTTCTTC,CSVGDNEQFF
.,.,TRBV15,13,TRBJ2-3,TGTGCCACCGGGGGAGGTAGCACAGATACGCAGTATTTT,CATGGGSTDTQYF
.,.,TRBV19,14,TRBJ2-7,TGTGCCAGTAGTATAACAAGGGACTTCTCCGAGCAGTACTTC,CASSITRDFSEQYF
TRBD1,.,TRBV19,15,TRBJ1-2,TGTGCCAGTAGTATTATCGGGACAGGGCTTGGTGGCTACACCTTC,CASSIIGTGLGGYTF
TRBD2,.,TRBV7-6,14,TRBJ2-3,TGTGCCAGCAGCTCGGGACTAGCGGGCGATACGCAGTATTTT,CASSSGLAGDTQYF
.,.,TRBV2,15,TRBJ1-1,TGTGCCAGCAGTCGGTCGGCAGGGCCGAACACTGAAGCTTTCTTT,CASSRSAGPNTEAFF
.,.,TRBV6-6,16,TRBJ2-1,TGTGCCAGCAGTTACTCCGGTAACGGGAGAGGCAATGAGCAGTTCTTC,CASSYSGNGRGNEQFF
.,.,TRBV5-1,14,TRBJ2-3,TGCGCCAGCAGCTTGGTCAGGAGCACAGATACGCAGTATTTT,CASSLVRSTDTQYF
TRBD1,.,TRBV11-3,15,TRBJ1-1,TGTGCCAGCAGCTTCGAAACCGGGACAGAGGGTTTGGCTTTCTTT,CASSFETGTEGLAFF
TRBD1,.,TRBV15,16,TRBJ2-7,TGTGCCACCAGCAGAGCCGCCGGACAGGGGCCCCACGAGCAGTACTTC,CATSRAAGQGPHEQYF
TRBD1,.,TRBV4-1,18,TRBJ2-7,TGCGCCAGCAGCCAAGATGTTTCTGGGACAGGGAATAATTACGAGCAGTACTTC,CASSQDVSGTGNNYEQYF
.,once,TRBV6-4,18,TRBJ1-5,TGTGCCAGCAGTGTAAGGTCCTGGAGCGATCATAGCAATCAGCCCCAGCATTTT,CASSVRSWSDHSNQPQHF
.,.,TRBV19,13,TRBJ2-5,TGTGCCAGTAGTATGTCCAGGGAGGAGACCCAGTACTTC,CASSMSREETQYF
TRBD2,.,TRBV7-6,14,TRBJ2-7,TGTGCCAGCAGCCGGGGGGGGAGTGCCTACGAGCAGTACTTC,CASSRGGSAYEQYF
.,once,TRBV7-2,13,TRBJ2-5,TGTGCCAGCAGCCCCCCCAACTTTTATACCCAGTACTTC,CASSPPNFYTQYF
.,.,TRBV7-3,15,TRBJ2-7,TGTGCCAGCAGCTTAAGGGCCAGGGGAGTCTCCGAGCAGTACTTC,CASSLRARGVSEQYF
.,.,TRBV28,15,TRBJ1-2,TGTGCCAGCGTCAGCGGGGGAAGCGATAACTATGGCTACACCTTC,CASVSGGSDNYGYTF
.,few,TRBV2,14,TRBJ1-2,TGTGCCAGCAGTGAACAACGGTCACCGGGGGGCTACACCTTC,CASSEQRSPGGYTF
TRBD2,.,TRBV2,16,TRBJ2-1,TGTGCCAGCAGCCCCCAGGGTAGCGGGAAGGATGTCGGGCAGTTCTTC,CASSPQGSGKDVGQFF
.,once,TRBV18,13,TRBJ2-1,TGTGCCAGCTCACCACGTAGCAGCAATGAGCAGTTCTTC,CASSPRSSNEQFF
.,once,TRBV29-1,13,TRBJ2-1,TGCAGCGTCCCTTCGACAGTCTACAATGAGCAGTTCTTC,CSVPSTVYNEQFF
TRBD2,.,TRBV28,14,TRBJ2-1,TGTGCCAGCAGTTTACGACTAGCGGTAGGTGAGCAGTTCTTC,CASSLRLAVGEQFF
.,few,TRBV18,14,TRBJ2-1,TGTGCCAGCTCACCATATGTCCTCTACAATGAGCAGTTCTTC,CASSPYVLYNEQFF
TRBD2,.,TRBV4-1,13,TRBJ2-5,TGCGCCAGCAGCCGGCTAGCGGGAGAGACCCAGTACTTC,CASSRLAGETQYF
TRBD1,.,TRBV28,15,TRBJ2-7,TGTGCCAGCAACCGACCGGGACAGGGTGCCTACGAGCAGTACTTC,CASNRPGQGAYEQYF
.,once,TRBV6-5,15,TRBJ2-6,TGTGCCAGCAGTTATGGGAACTCTGGGGCCAACGTCCTGACTTTC,CASSYGNSGANVLTF
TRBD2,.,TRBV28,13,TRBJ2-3,TGTGCCAGCACCCGGACTAGCGGGAGAGGGGAGTATTTT,CASTRTSGRGEYF
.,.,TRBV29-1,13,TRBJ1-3,TGCAGCGTTGGTCTGGGCCATGGAAACACCATATATTTT,CSVGLGHGNTIYF
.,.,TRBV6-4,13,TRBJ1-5,TGTGCCACCTCGCAGGACACCGATCAGCCCCAGCATTTT,CATSQDTDQPQHF
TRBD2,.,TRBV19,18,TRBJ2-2,TGTGCCAGTAGTATGGGACTAGCGGGAGGAAAGAACACCGGGGAGCTGTTTTTT,CASSMGLAGGKNTGELFF
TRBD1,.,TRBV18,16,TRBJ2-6,TGTGCCAGCTCACCACAAACAGGGGCTGGGGCCAACGTCCTGACTTTC,CASSPQTGAGANVLTF
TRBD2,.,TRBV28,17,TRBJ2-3,TGTGCCAGCAGTTTATTCACACTAGCGGAGGGGGGAGATACGCAGTATTTT,CASSLFTLAEGGDTQYF
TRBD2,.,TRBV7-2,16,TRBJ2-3,TGTGCCAGCAGCTTACGTCTAGCGGGGAGCACAGATACGCAGTATTTT,CASSLRLAGSTDTQYF
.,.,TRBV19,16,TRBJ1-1,TGTGCCAGTAGTATAGATCGGGGCGGTTTGAACACTGAAGCTTTCTTT,CASSIDRGGLNTEAFF
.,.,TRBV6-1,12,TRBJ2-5,TGTGCCAGCAGCGTTAGTTGGGAGACCCAGTACTTC,CASSVSWETQYF
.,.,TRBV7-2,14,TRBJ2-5,TGTGCCAGCAGCTTATCATCCGGGCAAGAGACCCAGTACTTC,CASSLSSGQETQYF
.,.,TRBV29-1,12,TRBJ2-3,TGCAGCGTTGAACAAAGCACAGATACGCAGTATTTT,CSVEQSTDTQYF
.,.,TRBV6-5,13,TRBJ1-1,TGTGCCGTCCGGCGGGGGGCGATTACTGAAGCTTTCTTT,CAVRRGAITEAFF
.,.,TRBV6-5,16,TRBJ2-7,TGTGCCAGCAGTTACTCGATCCTAGCGCCCTCCTACGAGCAGTACTTC,CASSYSILAPSYEQYF
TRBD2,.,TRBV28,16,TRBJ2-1,TGTGCCAGCAGTTCGTCCGGGACTAGCGGGATCCGTGAGCAGTTCTTC,CASSSSGTSGIREQFF
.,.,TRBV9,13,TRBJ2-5,TGTGCCAGCAGTAGGTCGGGACAAGAGACCCAGTACTTC,CASSRSGQETQYF
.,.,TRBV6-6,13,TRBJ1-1,TGTGCCAGCAGTTATATTCAGAACACTGAAGCTTTCTTT,CASSYIQNTEAFF
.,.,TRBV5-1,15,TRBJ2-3,TGCGCCAGCAGCTTGGAGGCGGCCTCCACAGATACGCAGTATTTT,CASSLEAASTDTQYF
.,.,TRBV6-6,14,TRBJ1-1,TGTGCCAGCAGTTACGGTAGGGGGGTGACTGAAGCTTTCTTT,CASSYGRGVTEAFF
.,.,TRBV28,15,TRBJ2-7,TGTGCCAGCATCCAAGGGGGGGGCATTTCCTACGAGCAGTACTTC,CASIQGGGISYEQYF
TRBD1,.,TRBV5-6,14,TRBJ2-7,TGTGCCAGCAGCTTGGACAGGGGACGCTACGAGCAGTACTTC,CASSLDRGRYEQYF
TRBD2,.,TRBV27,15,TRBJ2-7,TGTGCCAGCAGGGTAGATAGCGGGACCCATAGCGAGCAGTACTTC,CASRVDSGTHSEQYF
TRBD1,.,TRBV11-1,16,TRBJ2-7,TGTGCCAGCAGCTTACAGACCGGGACAGGACCCTACGAGCAGTACTTC,CASSLQTGTGPYEQYF
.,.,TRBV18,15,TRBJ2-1,TGTGCCAGCTCACCCGGGCTGTTCTCCTACAATGAGCAGTTCTTC,CASSPGLFSYNEQFF
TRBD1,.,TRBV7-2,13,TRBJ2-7,TGTGCCAGCAGCCGAGACAGGGCCTACGAGCAGTACTTC,CASSRDRAYEQYF
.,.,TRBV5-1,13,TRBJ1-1,TGCGCCAGCAGAAGACTCCTGAACACTGAAGCTTTCTTT,CASRRLLNTEAFF
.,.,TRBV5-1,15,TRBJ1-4,TGCGCCAGCAGCTTCGACAGTGCAACTAATGAAAAACTGTTTTTT,CASSFDSATNEKLFF